A selection of T cell receptor beta chains follows, all from one sample in a study of blood T cell repertoires in COVID-19. This table comes from immunoSEQ multiplex PCR, and its TCRdb copy is limited to in-frame clones, with some not included. The sample includes about 180,000 clones, about 91% of them seen just once. The source material was peripheral blood. These receptors were taken from a woman in her 30s with acute or convalescent COVID-19. Each CDR3 is given with its conserved first and last residue. The D gene is left open where the match is weak. The listing skips clone size in some rows; elsewhere it reads once, few, many or a size class.

V gene,clone size,D gene,J gene,CDR3 protein,CDR3 DNA
TRBV27,.,.,TRBJ1-5,CASSLRGVKQPQHF,TGTGCCAGCAGTTTACGGGGGGTCAAGCAGCCCCAGCATTTT
TRBV6-1,once,TRBD1,TRBJ2-1,CASSEMAGTGQFF,TGTGCCAGCAGTGAAATGGCCGGGACAGGGCAGTTCTTC
TRBV4-1,.,TRBD2,TRBJ2-7,CASRTEWGGSYEQYF,TGCGCCAGCAGAACCGAATGGGGGGGCTCCTACGAGCAGTACTTC
TRBV27,.,.,TRBJ2-2,CASIGRLGGDPNTGELFF,TGTGCCAGCATTGGCCGTCTCGGGGGTGACCCGAACACCGGGGAGCTGTTTTTT
TRBV12-3/TRBV12-4,.,.,TRBJ2-7,CASSLLWQKQYF,TGTGCCAGCAGTTTACTTTGGCAAAAGCAGTACTTC
TRBV7-9,.,.,TRBJ2-7,CASSEGGYEQYF,TGTGCCAGCAGCGAAGGGGGCTACGAGCAGTACTTC
TRBV7-2,.,.,TRBJ2-3,CASSLDGDTQYF,TGTGCCAGCAGCTTAGACGGAGATACGCAGTATTTT
TRBV19,.,.,TRBJ1-5,CASTSDRRDQHF,.
TRBV5-4,.,.,TRBJ2-3,CASSLVSSDTQYF,TGTGCCAGCAGCTTGGTATCTTCAGATACGCAGTATTTT
TRBV6-5,.,.,TRBJ2-5,CASRTGQETQYF,TGTGCCAGCAGGACGGGCCAAGAGACCCAGTACTTC
TRBV27,.,TRBD2,TRBJ2-2,CASSLAGGVAGELFF,TGTGCCAGCAGTTTAGCGGGAGGAGTCGCCGGGGAGCTGTTTTTT
TRBV7-2,.,TRBD2,TRBJ2-7,CASTSGRNDYEQYF,TGTGCCAGCACTAGCGGGAGAAACGACTACGAGCAGTACTTC
TRBV6-5,.,TRBD1,TRBJ1-5,CASTRQGANQGPQHF,TGTGCCAGCACCAGACAGGGGGCGAACCAAGGTCCCCAGCATTTT
TRBV6-5,.,.,TRBJ2-1,CASIRPGRMDEQFF,TGTGCCAGCATCCGCCCGGGGAGGATGGATGAGCAGTTCTTC
TRBV27,.,TRBD2,TRBJ2-3,CATSPAGRSTDTQYF,TGTGCCACCTCACCAGCGGGAAGGAGCACAGATACGCAGTATTTT
TRBV28,once,TRBD2,TRBJ2-5,CASSLRRGDDETQYF,TGTGCCAGCAGTTTACGGCGGGGGGACGATGAGACCCAGTACTTC
TRBV11-1,.,.,TRBJ2-1,CASSQHRGIRFF,TGTGCCAGCAGCCAACATAGGGGGATACGGTTCTTC
TRBV7-2,.,.,TRBJ2-1,CASSKGGSYNEQFF,TGTGCCAGCAGCAAAGGAGGGTCCTACAATGAGCAGTTCTTC
TRBV5-1,.,.,TRBJ1-2,CASSLGQANYGYTF,TGCGCCAGCAGCTTGGGGCAAGCTAACTATGGCTACACCTTC
TRBV11-2,.,TRBD2,TRBJ2-1,CASSLAGGPMFF,TGTGCCAGCAGCCTAGCGGGAGGGCCGATGTTCTTC
TRBV24-1,.,.,TRBJ1-4,CATSDNGEKLFF,TGTGCCACCAGTGACAACGGGGAAAAACTGTTTTTT
TRBV28,.,TRBD2,TRBJ2-2,CASTAGGRQGELFF,TGTGCCAGCACTGCGGGAGGGCGGCAAGGGGAGCTGTTTTTT
TRBV6-5,.,.,TRBJ1-4,CASSYTGSGEKLFF,TGTGCCAGCAGTTACACAGGGAGTGGGGAAAAACTGTTTTTT
TRBV28,.,TRBD1,TRBJ1-2,CASTQGARGYTF,TGTGCCAGCACCCAGGGGGCGAGGGGCTACACCTTC
TRBV6-5,.,TRBD1,TRBJ2-5,CASSDRVDQETQYF,TGTGCCAGCAGCGACAGGGTTGATCAAGAGACCCAGTACTTC
TRBV20-1,.,.,TRBJ2-1,CSASGVEQFF,TGCAGTGCTAGCGGGGTCGAGCAGTTCTTC
TRBV11-1,.,.,TRBJ2-7,CASSLSHEGYEQYF,TGTGCCAGCAGCTTATCACACGAGGGCTACGAGCAGTACTTC
TRBV12-5,.,.,TRBJ1-5,CASGLGGGNSNQPQHF,TGTGCTAGTGGTTTGGGTGGGGGGAATAGCAATCAGCCCCAGCATTTT
TRBV20-1,.,.,TRBJ1-6,CSASLVSPLHF,TGCAGTGCTAGTCTCGTTTCACCCCTCCACTTT
TRBV6-5,.,TRBD1,TRBJ1-6,CASSGGTGRSPLHF,TGTGCCAGCTCGGGTGGGACAGGGAGGTCACCCCTCCACTTT
TRBV10-3,.,TRBD1,TRBJ1-2,CAISESIGDRVLSYGYTF,TGTGCCATCAGTGAATCGATCGGAGACAGGGTTCTCTCCTATGGCTACACCTTC
TRBV7-9,.,.,TRBJ2-1,CASTLRGNEQFF,TGTGCCAGCACCCTACGAGGGAATGAGCAGTTCTTC
TRBV12-3/TRBV12-4,.,.,TRBJ1-2,CASSFQTVLDYTF,TGTGCCAGCAGTTTTCAGACAGTTCTGGATTACACCTTC
TRBV9,.,TRBD2,TRBJ2-2,CASSVTGTSRGGELFF,TGTGCCAGCAGCGTGACCGGGACTAGTAGAGGGGGGGAGCTGTTTTTT
TRBV28,.,.,TRBJ2-7,CASSSRLTGIGPTYEQYF,TGTGCCAGCAGTTCTCGGCTTACAGGGATCGGACCCACCTACGAGCAGTACTTC
TRBV7-2,.,.,TRBJ1-2,CASRRTANYGYTF,TGTGCCAGCAGGAGGACAGCTAACTATGGCTACACCTTC
TRBV7-7,.,TRBD1,TRBJ2-5,CATGTGVEETQYF,TGTGCAACCGGGACAGGGGTAGAAGAGACCCAGTACTTC
TRBV30,.,TRBD1,TRBJ1-4,CAWSGTTGGEKLFF,TGTGCCTGGAGTGGGACGACAGGGGGAGAAAAACTGTTTTTT